This T cell receptor beta chain originates from a study of glioma-infiltrating T cells after dendritic cell vaccination. Germline values: CDR1 GTSNPN, CDR2 SVGIG (reference sequence). The CDR3 is 14 amino acids. V was clipped by 2 bases and J by 7 bases, with 15 bases between them. Primers: 60 V beta forward and 13 J beta reverse. Using immunoSEQ multiplex PCR, the repertoire was profiled, and TCRdb retains in-frame clones only, with some absent. Altogether 75,000 to 100,000 clones are present, over 60% being singletons, with the ten largest covering less than 7%. This TCR was sampled from a human donor with glioblastoma. The starting material was blood, obtained before dendritic cell vaccination. The chain carries TRBV30 and TRBJ1-5, with a possible D match to TRBD1 (5 bases). In DNA, the CDR3 is TGTGCCTGGAGTTCTTCCTATAGGGGACAGCCCCAGCATTTT. It codes for CAWSSSYRGQPQHF.